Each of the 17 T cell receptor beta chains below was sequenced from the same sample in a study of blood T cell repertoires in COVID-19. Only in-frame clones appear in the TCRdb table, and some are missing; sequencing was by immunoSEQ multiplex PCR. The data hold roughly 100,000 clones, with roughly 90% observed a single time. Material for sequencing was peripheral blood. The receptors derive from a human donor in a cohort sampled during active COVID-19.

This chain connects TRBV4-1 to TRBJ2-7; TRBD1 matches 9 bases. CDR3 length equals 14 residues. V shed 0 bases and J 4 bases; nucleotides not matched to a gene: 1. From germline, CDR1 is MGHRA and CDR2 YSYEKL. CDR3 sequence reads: CASSQEDRGYEQYF. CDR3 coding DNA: TGCGCCAGCAGCCAAGAAGACAGGGGGTACGAGCAGTACTTC.

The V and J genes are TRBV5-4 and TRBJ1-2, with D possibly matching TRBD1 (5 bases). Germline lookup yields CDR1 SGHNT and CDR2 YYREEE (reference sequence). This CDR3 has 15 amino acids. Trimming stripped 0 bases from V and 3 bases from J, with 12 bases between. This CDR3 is CASSLEGPADYGYTF. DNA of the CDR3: TGTGCCAGCAGCTTGGAGGGGCCCGCGGACTATGGCTACACCTTC.

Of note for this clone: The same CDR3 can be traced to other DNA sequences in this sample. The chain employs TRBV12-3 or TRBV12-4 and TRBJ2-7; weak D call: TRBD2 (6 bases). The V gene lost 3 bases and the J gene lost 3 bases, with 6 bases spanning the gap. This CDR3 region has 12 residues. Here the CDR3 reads CASSFGGYEQYF. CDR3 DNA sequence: TGTGCCAGCAGTTTCGGGGGCTACGAGCAGTACTTC.

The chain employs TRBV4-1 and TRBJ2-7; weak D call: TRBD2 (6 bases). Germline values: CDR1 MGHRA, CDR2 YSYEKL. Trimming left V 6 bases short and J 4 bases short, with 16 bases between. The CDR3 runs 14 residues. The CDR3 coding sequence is TGCGCCAGCAGGTCCGTAGATGGAGGGTACGAGCAGTACTTC. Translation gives CASRSVDGGYEQYF.

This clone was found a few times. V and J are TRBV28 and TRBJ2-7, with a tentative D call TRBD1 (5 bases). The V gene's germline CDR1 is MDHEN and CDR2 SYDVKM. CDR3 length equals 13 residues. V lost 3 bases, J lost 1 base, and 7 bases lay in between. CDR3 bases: TGTGCCAGCAGTTTCCAGGGATCCTACGAGCAGTACTTC. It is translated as CASSFQGSYEQYF.

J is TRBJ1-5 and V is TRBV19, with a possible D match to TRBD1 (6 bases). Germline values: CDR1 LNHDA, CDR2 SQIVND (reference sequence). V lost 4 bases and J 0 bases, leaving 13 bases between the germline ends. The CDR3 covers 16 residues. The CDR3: CASSKWTENSNQPQHF. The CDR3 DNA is TGTGCCAGTAGTAAATGGACAGAAAATAGCAATCAGCCCCAGCATTTT.

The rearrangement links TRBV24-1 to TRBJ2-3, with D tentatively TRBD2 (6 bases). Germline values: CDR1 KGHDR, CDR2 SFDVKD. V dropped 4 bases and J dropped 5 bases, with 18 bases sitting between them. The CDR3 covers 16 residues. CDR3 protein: CATSDDPAGAGDTQYF. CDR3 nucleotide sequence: TGTGCCACCAGTGACGACCCAGCTGGAGCGGGAGATACGCAGTATTTT.

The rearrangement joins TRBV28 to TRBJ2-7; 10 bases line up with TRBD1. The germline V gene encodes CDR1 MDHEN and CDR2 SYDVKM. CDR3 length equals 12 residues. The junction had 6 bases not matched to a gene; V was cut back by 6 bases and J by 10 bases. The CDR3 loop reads CASSQGQGTQYF. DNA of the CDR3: TGTGCCAGCAGCCAGGGACAGGGGACACAGTACTTC.

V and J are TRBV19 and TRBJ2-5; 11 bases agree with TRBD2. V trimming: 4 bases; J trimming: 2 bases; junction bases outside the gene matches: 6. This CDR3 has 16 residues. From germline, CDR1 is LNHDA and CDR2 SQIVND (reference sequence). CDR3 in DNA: TGTGCCAGTAGTAAGGGTATAGCGGGAGGGCAAGAGACCCAGTACTTC. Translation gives CASSKGIAGGQETQYF.

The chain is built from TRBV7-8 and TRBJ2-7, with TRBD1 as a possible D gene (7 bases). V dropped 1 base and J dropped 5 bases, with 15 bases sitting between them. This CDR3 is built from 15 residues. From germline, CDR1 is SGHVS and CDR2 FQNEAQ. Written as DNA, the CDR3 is TGTGCCAGCAGCTTAGGACAGGGACTTCGTGACGAGCAGTACTTC. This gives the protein CASSLGQGLRDEQYF.

The CDR3 nucleotides are TGCGCCAGCAGCCCACGACAGACTAGCGGGAGGAATAATGAGCAGTTCTTC. This translates into CASSPRQTSGRNNEQFF. The rearrangement uses TRBV4-1 and TRBJ2-1; 13 bases agree with TRBD2. The CDR3 totals 17 residues. CDR1 MGHRA and CDR2 YSYEKL come from the germline V gene. With V trimmed by 4 bases and J by 7 bases, 10 bases remained unmatched.

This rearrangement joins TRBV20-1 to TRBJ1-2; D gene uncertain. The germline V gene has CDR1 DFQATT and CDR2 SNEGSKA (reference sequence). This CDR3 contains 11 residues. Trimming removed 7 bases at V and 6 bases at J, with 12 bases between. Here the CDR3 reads CSGSGGHGYTF. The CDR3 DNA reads TGCAGTGGGTCAGGAGGGCATGGCTACACCTTC.

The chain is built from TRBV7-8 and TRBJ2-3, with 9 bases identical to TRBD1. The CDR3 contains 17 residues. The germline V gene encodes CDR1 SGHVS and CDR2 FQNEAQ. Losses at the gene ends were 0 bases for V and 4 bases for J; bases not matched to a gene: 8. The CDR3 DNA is TGTGCCAGCAGCTTAGCGCGACAGGGGGTACGGGCAGATACGCAGTATTTT. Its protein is CASSLARQGVRADTQYF.

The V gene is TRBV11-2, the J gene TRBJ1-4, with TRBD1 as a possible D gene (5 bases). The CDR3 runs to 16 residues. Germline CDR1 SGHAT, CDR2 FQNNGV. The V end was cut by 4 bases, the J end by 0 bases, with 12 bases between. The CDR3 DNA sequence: TGTGCCAGCAGCTACGGGGGGTCAACAACTAATGAAAAACTGTTTTTT. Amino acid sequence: CASSYGGSTTNEKLFF.

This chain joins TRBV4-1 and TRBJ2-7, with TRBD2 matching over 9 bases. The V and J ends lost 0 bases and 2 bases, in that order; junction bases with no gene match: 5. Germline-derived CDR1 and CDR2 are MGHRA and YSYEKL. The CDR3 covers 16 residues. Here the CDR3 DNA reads TGCGCCAGCAGCCAAGATAGGAGCGGGGGGACCTACGAGCAGTACTTC. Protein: CASSQDRSGGTYEQYF.

The CDR3 DNA reads TGCGCCAGCAGCTTGGAGGGACAGGGACACTCTGGGGCCAACGTCCTGACTTTC. Amino acids: CASSLEGQGHSGANVLTF. V and J are TRBV5-1 and TRBJ2-6; the match to TRBD1 covers 9 bases. V shed 0 bases, J shed 0 bases, and the junction held 4 bases outside the gene matches. CDR3 length: 18 residues. The germline V gene encodes CDR1 SGHRS and CDR2 YFSETQ. The full variable domain, with the rest looked up from reference TRBV5-1 and TRBJ2-6, is KAGVTQTPRYLIKTRGQQVTLSCSPISGHRSVSWYQQTPGQGLQFLFEYFSETQRNKGNFPGRFSGRQFSNSRSEMNVSTLELGDSALYLCASSLEGQGHSGANVLTFGAGSRLTVL.

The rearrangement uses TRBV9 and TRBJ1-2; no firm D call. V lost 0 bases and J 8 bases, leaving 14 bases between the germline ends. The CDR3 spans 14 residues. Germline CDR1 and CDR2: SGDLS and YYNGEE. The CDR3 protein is CASSVGSGDRGYTF. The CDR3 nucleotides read TGTGCCAGCAGCGTAGGAAGCGGGGATCGGGGCTACACCTTC.